A single sample gave rise to the 14 T cell receptor beta chains below, sequenced in a study of blood T cell repertoires in COVID-19. Sequencing was performed with immunoSEQ multiplex PCR; in TCRdb, only in-frame clones are kept and a portion is missing. Here the sample spans about 160,000 clones, approximately 85% being singletons. The sample was peripheral blood. These TCRs come from a man between 40 and 49 years old with acute or convalescent COVID-19.

The chain carries TRBV12-5 and TRBJ2-5, with a tentative D call TRBD2 (5 bases). This CDR3 contains 16 residues. Germline V gene sequence: CDR1 LGHNT, CDR2 FRNRAP. Deletions cut 0 bases from V and 5 bases from J, with 16 bases between. The CDR3 sequence is CASGLVLGVRGETQYF. As DNA, the CDR3 is TGTGCTAGTGGTTTGGTCCTTGGGGTCAGAGGGGAGACCCAGTACTTC.

J is TRBJ2-7 and V is TRBV6-1; 7 positions agree with TRBD1. The length of the CDR3 is 15 residues. The germline CDR1 and CDR2 sequences are MNHNS and SASEGT. The V and J ends lost 1 base and 3 bases, in that order; junction bases with no gene match: 6. Here the CDR3 reads CASSEGVQGYYEQYF. CDR3 DNA sequence: TGTGCCAGCAGTGAAGGGGTACAGGGGTACTACGAGCAGTACTTC.

Here the CDR3 DNA reads TGTGCCAGCAGCTATTTTTTGAGGCCAGAACACACTGAAGCTTTCTTT. This codes for CASSYFLRPEHTEAFF. The J gene is TRBJ1-1, the V gene TRBV9; D is unresolved. The ends were cut back, 4 bases at V and 3 bases at J, with 19 bases in the middle. Looked up from germline, CDR1 is SGDLS and CDR2 is YYNGEE. The CDR3 runs to 16 residues. Using reference TRBV9 and TRBJ1-1 for the parts outside the CDR3, the full variable domain is DSGVTQTPKHLITATGQRVTLRCSPRSGDLSVYWYQQSLDQGLQFLIQYYNGEERAKGNILERFSAQQFPDLHSELNLSSLELGDSALYFCASSYFLRPEHTEAFFGQGTRLTVV.

This chain uses TRBV30 with TRBJ1-2; the match to TRBD1 covers 8 bases. This CDR3 contains 14 residues. Germline V lookup: CDR1 GTSNPN, CDR2 SVGIG (reference sequence). V was pared by 0 bases and J by 6 bases, with 6 bases of the junction left unmatched. This CDR3 is CAWSVGQGGNGYTF. Here the CDR3 DNA reads TGTGCCTGGAGTGTAGGACAGGGTGGGAATGGCTACACCTTC. Supplemented by reference TRBV30 and TRBJ1-2, the full variable domain reads SQTIHQWPATLVQPVGSPLSLECTVEGTSNPNLYWYRQAAGRGLQLLFYSVGIGQISSEVPQNLSASRPQDRQFILSSKKLLLSDSGFYLCAWSVGQGGNGYTFGSGTRLTVV.

The rearrangement links TRBV2 to TRBJ1-3; 8 nucleotides align to TRBD1. Germline V gives CDR1 SNHLY, CDR2 FYNNEI. This CDR3 is built from 16 residues. Unmatched junction bases numbered 7, after V lost 4 bases and J lost 2 bases. CDR3 nucleotides: TGTGCCAGCAGTGTTACCCAGACAGGGGCTGGAAACACCATATATTTT. Its translation: CASSVTQTGAGNTIYF.

In DNA, the CDR3 is TGTGCCTGGACCTCCCCCGGGACAGGGGGGAGTTCACCCCTCCACTTT. Amino acids: CAWTSPGTGGSSPLHF. The rearrangement uses TRBV30 and TRBJ1-6; 11 bases align to TRBD1. The V and J ends lost 4 bases and 9 bases, in that order; junction bases with no gene match: 11. Germline V gene lookup returns CDR1 GTSNPN and CDR2 SVGIG (reference sequence). This CDR3 spans 16 amino acids.

The rearrangement uses TRBV29-1 and TRBJ1-2; tentative D call: TRBD1 (5 bases). Trimming stripped 4 bases from V and 4 bases from J, with 22 bases between. The CDR3 has 16 residues. CDR1 and CDR2 (germline): SQVTM, ANQGSEA. CDR3 nucleotide sequence: TGCAGCGTTGGAGGGGACTCGACGGGGTTCGGCTATGGCTACACCTTC. Amino acid sequence: CSVGGDSTGFGYGYTF.

This clone was counted between two and nine times. The chain carries TRBV19 and TRBJ1-2; 9 bases are shared with TRBD1. The ends lost 9 bases at V and 6 bases at J; junction bases unmatched: 5. This CDR3 region has 12 residues. Germline V gives CDR1 LNHDA, CDR2 SQIVND (reference sequence). The CDR3 is CASTGGADGYTF. The CDR3 region has the DNA TGTGCCAGCACAGGGGGCGCGGATGGCTACACCTTC.

The rearrangement joins TRBV5-4 to TRBJ1-2, with a weak D call TRBD1 (6 bases). Trimming removed 4 bases at V and 0 bases at J, with 13 bases between. Germline V gene data show CDR1 as SGHNT and CDR2 as YYREEE (reference sequence). CDR3 length: 15 residues. CDR3 in amino acids: CASSRITGTNYGYTF. CDR3 in DNA: TGTGCCAGCAGCCGTATAACAGGGACTAACTATGGCTACACCTTC.

The chain uses TRBV9 and TRBJ2-1; perhaps TRBD2 as D (7 bases). Germline CDR1 is SGDLS and CDR2 is YYNGEE. V was clipped by 0 bases and J by 8 bases, with 15 bases between them. The CDR3 contains 15 residues. CDR3 sequence reads: CASSVDRGANDEQFF. Here the CDR3 DNA reads TGTGCCAGCAGCGTAGATCGGGGGGCGAACGATGAGCAGTTCTTC.

The chain uses TRBV9 and TRBJ1-3; TRBD1 might be the D (5 bases). The CDR3 is 15 residues long. Germline values: CDR1 SGDLS, CDR2 YYNGEE. Trimming took off 4 bases at V and 0 bases at J, with 11 bases between the two ends. Here the CDR3 reads CASSTPGHSGNTIYF. CDR3 DNA sequence: TGTGCCAGCAGCACCCCAGGGCACTCTGGAAACACCATATATTTT.

The genes are TRBV7-2 and TRBJ2-1, with 9 positions matching TRBD2. The CDR3 spans 15 residues. Germline assignment: CDR1 SGHTA and CDR2 FQGNSA. J gave up 8 bases and V 5 bases, and 10 bases lay outside the gene matches. The CDR3 DNA reads as TGTGCCAGCAGCCCCTCCTCGCGGGGGGGCTATGAGCAGTTCTTC. Its translation: CASSPSSRGGYEQFF. Using reference TRBV7-2 and TRBJ2-1 for the parts outside the CDR3, the full variable domain is GAGVSQSPSNKVTEKGKDVELRCDPISGHTALYWYRQSLGQGLEFLIYFQGNSAPDKSGLPSDRFSAERTGGSVSTLTIQRTQQEDSAVYLCASSPSSRGGYEQFFGPGTRLTVL.

A few counts support this clone. The J gene is TRBJ1-1, the V gene TRBV10-3; possibly TRBD1 for D (5 bases). Germline CDR1 ENHRY, CDR2 SYGVKD. V dropped 6 bases and J dropped 7 bases, with 9 bases sitting between them. CDR3 length equals 11 residues. The CDR3 is CAIRQDGEAFF. CDR3 DNA: TGTGCCATCAGACAGGACGGTGAAGCTTTCTTT.

V usage is TRBV4-3 and J usage is TRBJ2-1; TRBD2 matches 8 bases. This CDR3 is 16 amino acids long. Trimming took 3 bases from V and 5 from J; bases not matched to a gene: 9. Germline loops: CDR1 LGHNA, CDR2 YSLEER. In DNA form, the CDR3 reads TGCGCCAGCAGCCAGGTGACCGGGACTAGGGACAATGAGCAGTTCTTC. Translated, it gives CASSQVTGTRDNEQFF.